A single sample gave rise to the 15 T cell receptor beta chains below, sequenced in a study of cytomegalovirus exposure and HLA in healthy donors (dated by TCRdb to the late 2010s). The library relied on the immunoSEQ multiplex PCR assay. A mixture of 60 forward primers for TCR Vbeta segments and 13 reverse primers for TCR Jbeta segments was used in the multiplex PCR. TCRdb provides this immuneACCESS table in a form limited to in-frame rearrangements. Some clones are lacking; in checked studies, under half of them reflect an unresolved V gene, and why the rest are absent is not known. This sample has approximately 190,000 clones in its table, and 65% to 85% of those were observed once. 3.8% of the sample is in the top ten clones. Sequenced material: PBMCs. The receptors here all came from a man over 45 in good health and CMV-seronegative.

The genes are TRBV28 and TRBJ1-3; D gene unclear. Looked up from germline, CDR1 is MDHEN and CDR2 is SYDVKM. This CDR3 is 15 amino acids long. The germline V and J ends were trimmed by 4 bases and 7 bases, with 17 bases remaining between them. The CDR3 nucleotides are TGTGCCAGCAGTTCGATTGGCGGCGAATCCAACACCATATATTTT. It encodes CASSSIGGESNTIYF.

The chain employs TRBV19 and TRBJ1-4; 7 nucleotides agree with TRBD1. Trimming removed 7 bases from V and 4 bases from J; junction bases left unmatched: 6. This CDR3 is built from 14 residues. Germline V gene sequence: CDR1 LNHDA, CDR2 SQIVND (reference sequence). The CDR3 reads CASTRDRVNEKLFF. CDR3 bases: TGTGCCAGTACCAGAGACAGGGTTAATGAAAAACTGTTTTTT.

This chain uses TRBV18 with TRBJ1-4; 7 nucleotides line up with TRBD1. Germline CDR1 is KGHSH and CDR2 is LQKENI. Trimming removed 5 bases from V and 5 bases from J; junction bases left unmatched: 8. The CDR3 covers 15 residues. CDR3 in amino acids: CASSSRQGKNEKLFF. DNA for the CDR3: TGTGCCAGCTCATCCAGACAGGGAAAGAATGAAAAACTGTTTTTT.

The rearrangement links TRBV4-3 to TRBJ1-5; maybe TRBD1 (5 bases). The CDR3 runs to 14 residues. Trimming left V 0 bases short and J 10 bases short, with 13 bases between. Germline V CDR1 and CDR2: LGHNA, YSLEER. Here the CDR3 reads CASSQDWGGSPQHF. CDR3 nucleotide sequence: TGCGCCAGCAGCCAAGATTGGGGGGGGTCTCCCCAGCATTTT.

The gene calls are TRBV27 and TRBJ1-1; TRBD1 is a possible D gene (5 bases). The germline V gene encodes CDR1 MNHEY and CDR2 SMNVEV (reference sequence). The CDR3 runs 15 residues. The V gene lost 2 bases and the J gene lost 1 base, with 11 bases spanning the gap. The CDR3 DNA is TGTGCCAGCAGTTTAGGCAAGGGGCGGAACACTGAAGCTTTCTTT. Its protein product is CASSLGKGRNTEAFF.

The chain carries TRBV19 and TRBJ1-5; D perhaps matches TRBD1 (5 bases). V lost 3 bases and J 7 bases, leaving 10 bases between the germline ends. From germline, CDR1 is LNHDA and CDR2 SQIVND (reference sequence). The CDR3 is made up of 13 amino acids. Here the CDR3 DNA reads TGTGCCAGTAGTATGCAGGGCCAGCAGCCCCAGCATTTT. Amino acids: CASSMQGQQPQHF.

The J gene is TRBJ1-2, the V gene TRBV19, with D perhaps TRBD1 (6 bases). CDR3 length equals 13 residues. Trimming stripped 9 bases from V and 4 bases from J, with 15 bases between. Germline CDR1 reads LNHDA; CDR2 reads SQIVND (reference sequence). DNA for the CDR3: TGTGCCAGCAGGGACACCTTTTCCTATGGCTACACCTTC. Residues: CASRDTFSYGYTF.

This clone appeared a few times. The chain combines TRBV6-1 with TRBJ2-1; 7 nucleotides agree with TRBD1. V lost 6 bases to trimming and J lost 5 bases; unmatched junction nucleotides: 7. The length of the CDR3 is 14 residues. CDR1 MNHNS and CDR2 SASEGT come from the germline V gene. Here the CDR3 reads CASSVRGLNNEQFF. The CDR3 region has the DNA TGTGCCAGCAGCGTTAGGGGGCTTAACAATGAGCAGTTCTTC.

The V call is TRBV11-3, the J call TRBJ2-2; 7 bases fit TRBD2. The CDR3 consists of 15 residues. Trimming at V came to 6 bases and at J to 1 base, leaving 5 bases not matched to a gene. CDR1 SGHNT and CDR2 YENEEA come from the germline V gene. DNA for the CDR3: TGTGCCAGCAGGGACGGGGGGATGAACACCGGGGAGCTGTTTTTT. Encoded protein: CASRDGGMNTGELFF.

The rearrangement links TRBV16 to TRBJ1-5; 10 nucleotides match TRBD1. The CDR3 spans 15 residues. V shed 3 bases, J shed 6 bases, and the junction held 5 bases outside the gene matches. The germline V gene has CDR1 KGHSY and CDR2 FQNENV. The CDR3 loop reads CASSQSTGGGQPQHF. The CDR3 coding sequence is TGTGCCAGCAGCCAGTCGACAGGGGGCGGTCAGCCCCAGCATTTT.

The rearrangement links TRBV5-6 to TRBJ1-2; D possibly corresponds to TRBD1 (6 bases). V was pared by 3 bases and J by 5 bases, with 8 bases between. Germline CDR1 SGHDT, CDR2 YYEEEE. The CDR3 has 12 amino acids. CDR3 region: CASSSGTYGYTF. The CDR3 bases are TGTGCCAGCAGCTCGGGGACATATGGCTACACCTTC.

The chain joins TRBV27 to TRBJ1-5, with D possibly matching TRBD1 (5 bases). The germline V gene encodes CDR1 MNHEY and CDR2 SMNVEV (reference sequence). Trimming pared 2 bases from V and 8 bases from J, leaving 13 bases between. This CDR3 spans 14 amino acids. The CDR3 coding sequence is TGTGCCAGCAGTTTAAACAGGATGATCAAGCCCCAGCATTTT. This translates into CASSLNRMIKPQHF.

The CDR3 bases are TGTGCCAGCAGAGGCACAGGGGGCAGGACCGGGGAGCTGTTTTTT. This translates into CASRGTGGRTGELFF. This chain connects TRBV6-5 to TRBJ2-2; 9 bases match TRBD1. The CDR3 runs 15 residues. The V segment lost 6 bases and the J segment 5 bases; nucleotides outside the gene matches: 7. Looked up from germline, CDR1 is MNHEY and CDR2 is SVGAGI.

The rearrangement links TRBV11-3 to TRBJ1-1, with unresolved D. V was trimmed by 2 bases and J by 1 base, leaving 5 bases between them. This CDR3 contains 13 residues. In germline, CDR1 is SGHNT, CDR2 YENEEA. In DNA, the CDR3 is TGTGCCAGCAGCTTAAATCAGAACACTGAAGCTTTCTTT. This encodes CASSLNQNTEAFF. The entire variable domain, with the rest obtained from reference TRBV11-3 and TRBJ1-1, is as follows: EAGVVQSPRYKIIEKKQPVAFWCNPISGHNTLYWYLQNLGQGPELLIRYENEEAVDDSQLPKDRFSAERLKGVDSTLKIQPAELGDSAVYLCASSLNQNTEAFFGQGTRLTVV.

V and J are TRBV5-1 and TRBJ2-3; 8 bases fit TRBD1. Germline values: CDR1 SGHRS, CDR2 YFSETQ. V trimming: 4 bases; J trimming: 3 bases; junction bases outside the gene matches: 10. The CDR3 is made up of 16 amino acids. The CDR3 loop is CASSRQTGARTDTQYF. CDR3 bases: TGCGCCAGCAGCCGACAGACAGGGGCGCGAACAGATACGCAGTATTTT.